The next 10 T cell receptor beta chains were all read from a single sample in a study of blood T cell repertoires in COVID-19. The table came from immunoSEQ multiplex PCR; TCRdb's copy has only in-frame clones and leaves some out. The data contain about 300,000 clones, roughly 90% of them singletons. Sample: peripheral blood. These receptors came from a man aged 18 to 30 who had recovered from COVID-19.

This rearrangement joins TRBV27 to TRBJ2-2, with D uncertain. Germline values: CDR1 MNHEY, CDR2 SMNVEV (reference sequence). This CDR3 spans 14 amino acids. Trimming removed 5 bases at V and 1 base at J, with 8 bases between. CDR3 coding DNA: TGTGCCAGCAGTCAATCCGGGAACACCGGGGAGCTGTTTTTT. It translates to CASSQSGNTGELFF.

The V call is TRBV25-1, the J call TRBJ2-2; no definite D call. This CDR3 spans 13 amino acids. V was cut by 8 bases and J by 2 bases, with 9 bases left in between. Germline CDR1 is MGHDK and CDR2 is SYGVNS. The CDR3 region has the DNA TGTGCCAGCGGAGAGGTCAACACCGGGGAGCTGTTTTTT. Translating it yields CASGEVNTGELFF. Using reference TRBV25-1 and TRBJ2-2 for the parts outside the CDR3, the full variable domain is EADIYQTPRYLVIGTGKKITLECSQTMGHDKMYWYQQDPGMELHLIHYSYGVNSTEKGDLSSESTVSRIRTEHFPLTLESARPSHTSQYLCASGEVNTGELFFGEGSRLTVL.

The chain couples TRBV9 to TRBJ1-2; 9 bases map to TRBD1. J was trimmed by 1 base and V by 3 bases; bases with no gene match: 7. The CDR3 has 16 residues. Germline values: CDR1 SGDLS, CDR2 YYNGEE. The chain's CDR3 is CASSGPGQGHNYGYTF. CDR3 nucleotides: TGTGCCAGCAGCGGTCCGGGACAGGGCCATAACTATGGCTACACCTTC.

The V gene is TRBV27, the J gene TRBJ2-2, with a tentative D call TRBD2 (6 bases). Trimming took off 0 bases at V and 5 bases at J, with 16 bases between the two ends. CDR1 is MNHEY, CDR2 SMNVEV, per germline (reference sequence). This CDR3 has 17 residues. The CDR3 here is CASSLSRWQAGTGELFF. Written as DNA, the CDR3 is TGTGCCAGCAGTTTATCCCGGTGGCAGGCGGGAACCGGGGAGCTGTTTTTT.

This chain uses TRBV20-1 with TRBJ2-7; D perhaps matches TRBD1 (5 bases). Germline CDR1 is DFQATT and CDR2 is SNEGSKA (reference sequence). The CDR3 loop spans 13 amino acids. Between the trimmed V and J ends, which lost 6 bases and 7 bases, there was a span of 19 bases. The CDR3 spells CSASPQGGGEQYF. The CDR3 DNA reads as TGCAGTGCCAGTCCCCAGGGCGGTGGAGAGCAGTACTTC.

This clone has just a few counts. This chain joins TRBV4-1 and TRBJ2-1, with 7 bases matching TRBD1. After removal of 3 bases from V and 5 bases from J, the junction contained 7 bases not matched to a gene. The CDR3 runs to 15 residues. Per germline, CDR1 MGHRA and CDR2 YSYEKL. The CDR3 sequence: CASSQADRANNEQFF. The CDR3 coding sequence is TGCGCCAGCAGCCAGGCCGACAGGGCCAACAATGAGCAGTTCTTC.

This CDR3 is CASSISPSTGYGYTF. The CDR3 DNA sequence: TGTGCCAGTAGTATTAGCCCCTCTACAGGTTATGGCTACACCTTC. The rearrangement links TRBV19 to TRBJ1-2; possible D gene TRBD1, 5 bases. V was cut by 3 bases and J by 5 bases, with 16 bases left in between. CDR1 is LNHDA, CDR2 SQIVND, per germline (reference sequence). This CDR3 has 15 residues.

This chain joins TRBV7-2 and TRBJ1-2, with 7 bases fitting TRBD1. The V segment lost 5 bases and the J segment 4 bases; nucleotides outside the gene matches: 7. Germline-derived CDR1 and CDR2 are SGHTA and FQGNSA. The CDR3 runs to 14 residues. The CDR3 nucleotides are TGTGCCAGCAGCATAGGGGGCTATTTCTATGGCTACACCTTC. Translation: CASSIGGYFYGYTF.

The chain joins TRBV7-9 to TRBJ1-1, with a possible D match to TRBD1 (5 bases). CDR1 is SEHNR, CDR2 FQNEAQ, per germline (reference sequence). The CDR3 extends over 17 amino acids. With 5 bases removed from V and 4 bases from J, the gap between germline ends came to 23 bases. The CDR3 DNA reads TGTGCCAGCAGCCCTCAATCCAGGACACGGTCGAGCACTGAAGCTTTCTTT. Translated: CASSPQSRTRSSTEAFF.

The genes are TRBV29-1 and TRBJ2-1; 7 nucleotides line up with TRBD1. V was clipped by 4 bases and J by 4 bases; unmatched bases: 4. This CDR3 spans 13 amino acids. CDR1 SQVTM and CDR2 ANQGSEA come from the germline V gene. CDR3 sequence: CSVGGGWYNEQFF. The CDR3 DNA follows: TGCAGCGTTGGAGGGGGCTGGTACAATGAGCAGTTCTTC.